These T cell receptor beta chains were read from a single sample in a study of neoadjuvant anti-PD-1 for oral cavity cancer. The repertoire was sequenced with immunoSEQ multiplex PCR; TCRdb's copy has only in-frame clones and lacks some. The sample records about 23,000 clones, 26% being singletons. The starting material was tumor tissue, obtained after nivolumab (anti-PD-1) treatment. Source of these receptors: a person aged 35 to 85 with oral cavity squamous cell carcinoma. CDR3s include the opening cysteine and the closing phenylalanine or tryptophan. Each record gives: J gene, V gene, CDR3 protein.

>TRBJ2-7|TRBV28
CASRFGGREQYF
>TRBJ2-5|TRBV9
CASSVVVADMEETQYF
>TRBJ2-1|TRBV12-5
CASGLVLRNEQFF
>TRBJ2-1|TRBV6-1
CASKVNPTGENEQFF
>TRBJ2-2|TRBV5-6
CASSLQSANTGELFF
>TRBJ1-2|TRBV19
CASSKIKTDRAHGYTF
>TRBJ2-5|TRBV30
CAWDPGHKYQETQYF
>TRBJ1-2|TRBV28
CASSFRDRHYGYTF
>TRBJ2-7|TRBV19
CASSPGQGTSYEQYF
>TRBJ1-4|TRBV28
CASRGTGGGEKLFF
>TRBJ2-7|TRBV5-1
CASSLGTLSYEQYF